Each of the 18 T cell receptor beta chains below was sequenced from the same sample in a study of blood T cell repertoires in COVID-19. The repertoire was sequenced with immunoSEQ multiplex PCR; TCRdb's copy has only in-frame clones and lacks some. The sample has 200,000 to 250,000 clones, about 88% seen once. The sample consisted of PBMCs or T cells enriched from blood (not recorded which). These receptor sequences come from a woman aged 25-40 years who had recovered from COVID-19.

V usage is TRBV4-3 and J usage is TRBJ2-6; D ambiguous. The CDR3 totals 16 residues. Germline V gene data show CDR1 as LGHNA and CDR2 as YSLEER. V lost 0 bases, J lost 0 bases, and 6 bases lay in between. CDR3 in DNA: TGCGCCAGCAGCCAAGAGTCAGGCTCTGGGGCCAACGTCCTGACTTTC. This codes for CASSQESGSGANVLTF.

J is TRBJ1-6 and V is TRBV9; no clear D gene. The germline gives CDR1 SGDLS, CDR2 YYNGEE. V shed 0 bases and J shed 6 bases, with 13 bases lying between them. This CDR3 spans 16 amino acids. The CDR3: CASSVGLQVTNSPLHF. CDR3 in DNA: TGTGCCAGCAGCGTAGGTCTCCAGGTGACTAATTCACCCCTCCACTTT. The full variable domain, completed using reference TRBV9 and TRBJ1-6, is DSGVTQTPKHLITATGQRVTLRCSPRSGDLSVYWYQQSLDQGLQFLIQYYNGEERAKGNILERFSAQQFPDLHSELNLSSLELGDSALYFCASSVGLQVTNSPLHFGNGTRLTVT.

J is TRBJ2-1 and V is TRBV7-3; TRBD1 might be the D (6 bases). Germline CDR1 and CDR2: SGHTA and FQGTGA. The CDR3 is made up of 13 amino acids. V was trimmed by 2 bases and J by 7 bases, leaving 9 bases between them. The CDR3 region has the DNA TGTGCCAGCAGCTTAGGGGGCCAGAATGAGCAGTTCTTC. This sequence encodes CASSLGGQNEQFF.

The chain has TRBV4-1 and TRBJ2-1, with 8 bases lining up with TRBD2. CDR1 is MGHRA, CDR2 YSYEKL, per germline. The V segment lost 3 bases and the J segment 2 bases; nucleotides outside the gene matches: 6. This CDR3 spans 16 amino acids. DNA of the CDR3: TGCGCCAGCAGCCAGAGAGGTAGCGGGGCCTACAATGAGCAGTTCTTC. Translated: CASSQRGSGAYNEQFF.

As DNA, the CDR3 is TGTGCCAGCAGCCAATTAACCGGGACTAGCGACCACAATGAGCAGTTCTTC. Encoded protein: CASSQLTGTSDHNEQFF. The V call is TRBV4-2, the J call TRBJ2-1, with TRBD2 matching over 10 bases. The CDR3 runs 17 residues. The V and J ends lost 2 bases and 5 bases, in that order; junction bases with no gene match: 9. Germline CDR1 is LGHNA and CDR2 is YNFKEQ.

The sample holds one count of this clone. The chain joins TRBV7-2 to TRBJ2-7; D is ambiguous. V lost 8 bases to trimming and J lost 9 bases, with 14 bases between them. CDR1 is SGHTA and CDR2 is FQGNSA in the germline V gene. The CDR3 consists of 11 residues. The DNA of the CDR3 is TGTGCCAGCGGCCGTCCCGGAGTGCAGTACTTC. It yields the protein CASGRPGVQYF.

The chain couples TRBV7-2 to TRBJ2-7, with a weak D call TRBD1 (6 bases). Trimming took 2 bases from V and 2 from J, leaving 13 bases between them. The CDR3 length is 15 residues. Germline V CDR1 and CDR2: SGHTA, FQGNSA. CDR3 nucleotide sequence: TGTGCCAGCAGCTTATCCAGGGGCCCCACCTACGAGCAGTACTTC. Translated, it gives CASSLSRGPTYEQYF.

This chain connects TRBV18 to TRBJ1-6; 7 nucleotides line up with TRBD1. CDR1 is KGHSH and CDR2 is LQKENI in the germline V gene. The CDR3 contains 14 residues. The J segment lost 10 bases and the V segment lost 8 bases, leaving 11 bases of the junction unmatched. This CDR3 reads CASAPGGEVSPLHF. The DNA for the CDR3 is TGTGCCAGCGCTCCAGGGGGTGAGGTATCACCCCTCCACTTT.

The sample holds one count of this clone. CDR3 amino acids: CASSQAGGNQPQHF. The CDR3 region has the DNA TGCGCCAGCAGCCAAGCGGGGGGCAATCAGCCCCAGCATTTT. This chain connects TRBV4-1 to TRBJ1-5; tentative D call: TRBD1 (5 bases). The CDR3 is 14 amino acids. CDR1 is MGHRA, CDR2 YSYEKL, per germline. The V end was cut by 1 base, the J end by 2 bases, with 6 bases between.

This chain connects TRBV2 to TRBJ1-1; D uncertain. The CDR3 totals 13 residues. V was trimmed by 5 bases and J by 2 bases, leaving 9 bases between them. CDR1 is SNHLY, CDR2 FYNNEI, per germline. Here the CDR3 DNA reads TGTGCCAGCAGTAAAAACAGAAACACTGAAGCTTTCTTT. As protein: CASSKNRNTEAFF.

The rearrangement links TRBV13 to TRBJ2-1, with TRBD1 matching over 11 bases. V lost 1 base to trimming and J lost 0 bases; unmatched junction nucleotides: 11. From germline, CDR1 is PRHDT and CDR2 FYEKMQ (reference sequence). The length of the CDR3 is 20 residues. The CDR3 DNA reads TGTGCCAGCAGCTTAGCCTCCGGGACAGGGGGATTCGGCTCCTACAATGAGCAGTTCTTC. Protein product: CASSLASGTGGFGSYNEQFF.

J is TRBJ2-1 and V is TRBV2; TRBD2 is a possible D gene (7 bases). This CDR3 is built from 15 residues. The V end was cut by 6 bases, the J end by 7 bases, with 19 bases between. CDR1 is SNHLY and CDR2 is FYNNEI in the germline V gene. The CDR3 nucleotides are TGTGCCAGCAGGAGAGGCGGGGGCAACTCGAATGAGCAGTTCTTC. Its translation: CASRRGGGNSNEQFF.

The rearrangement joins TRBV5-4 to TRBJ2-1; the D is unclear. This CDR3 is 12 amino acids long. Per germline, CDR1 SGHNT and CDR2 YYREEE (reference sequence). V was trimmed by 0 bases and J by 9 bases, leaving 7 bases between them. Written as DNA, the CDR3 is TGTGCCAGCAGCTTGGAGTGGAGTGAGCAGTTCTTC. It translates to CASSLEWSEQFF.

J is TRBJ1-2 and V is TRBV5-1; the D gene is possibly TRBD1 (5 bases). Between the trimmed V and J ends, which lost 0 bases and 2 bases, there was a span of 14 bases. The CDR3 spans 16 residues. CDR1 and CDR2 (germline): SGHRS, YFSETQ. CDR3 loop: CASSLALRDLNYGYTF. The CDR3 DNA sequence: TGCGCCAGCAGCTTGGCCCTGAGGGACTTGAACTATGGCTACACCTTC. Filled out from reference TRBV5-1 and TRBJ1-2, the complete variable domain reads KAGVTQTPRYLIKTRGQQVTLSCSPISGHRSVSWYQQTPGQGLQFLFEYFSETQRNKGNFPGRFSGRQFSNSRSEMNVSTLELGDSALYLCASSLALRDLNYGYTFGSGTRLTVV.

The rearrangement links TRBV28 to TRBJ1-6; D possibly corresponds to TRBD1 (5 bases). The germline V and J ends were trimmed by 5 bases and 0 bases, with 14 bases remaining between them. Germline V gene lookup returns CDR1 MDHEN and CDR2 SYDVKM. The CDR3 loop spans 17 amino acids. The CDR3 reads CASSPVRGSSYNSPLHF. The CDR3 DNA reads TGTGCCAGCAGTCCCGTCCGGGGGAGCTCCTATAATTCACCCCTCCACTTT.

The chain is built from TRBV5-4 and TRBJ1-2; 11 bases match TRBD1. From germline, CDR1 is SGHNT and CDR2 YYREEE (reference sequence). CDR3 length: 14 residues. With 4 bases clipped from V and 7 bases from J, the junction kept 6 bases outside the gene matches. The CDR3 coding sequence is TGTGCCAGCAGCATCGGACAGGGGGCGGGTGGCTACACCTTC. Its protein is CASSIGQGAGGYTF.

This chain joins TRBV3-1 (or the pseudogene TRBV3-2) and TRBJ1-2, with D uncertain. CDR3 length: 14 amino acids. CDR1 and CDR2 from the germline V gene are LGHDT and YNNKEL (reference sequence). The V and J ends lost 1 base and 8 bases respectively, with 14 bases between them. Written as DNA, the CDR3 is TGTGCCAGCAGCCAAGTCATCGGGGTACGGGGCTACACCTTC. Its translation: CASSQVIGVRGYTF.

V gene TRBV5-8 combines with J gene TRBJ1-1, with 9 bases matching TRBD1. CDR1 and CDR2 (germline): SGHTS, YDEGEE. J lost 0 bases, V lost 4 bases, and 7 bases had no gene match. The length of the CDR3 is 16 residues. CDR3 in amino acids: CASSLTGGKMNTEAFF. DNA of the CDR3: TGTGCCAGCAGCCTGACAGGGGGGAAAATGAACACTGAAGCTTTCTTT.